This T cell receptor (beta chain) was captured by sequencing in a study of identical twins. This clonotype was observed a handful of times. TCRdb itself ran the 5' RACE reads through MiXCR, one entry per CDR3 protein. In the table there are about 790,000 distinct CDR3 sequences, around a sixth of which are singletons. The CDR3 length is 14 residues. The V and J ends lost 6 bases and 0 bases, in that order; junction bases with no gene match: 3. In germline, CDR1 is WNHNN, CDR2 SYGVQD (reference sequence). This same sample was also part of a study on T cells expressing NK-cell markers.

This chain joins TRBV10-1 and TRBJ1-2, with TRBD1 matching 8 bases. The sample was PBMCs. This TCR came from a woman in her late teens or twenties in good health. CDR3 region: CASSPGGTNYGYTF. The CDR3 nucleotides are TGCGCCAGCAGCCCAGGGGGCACTAACTATGGCTACACCTTC.